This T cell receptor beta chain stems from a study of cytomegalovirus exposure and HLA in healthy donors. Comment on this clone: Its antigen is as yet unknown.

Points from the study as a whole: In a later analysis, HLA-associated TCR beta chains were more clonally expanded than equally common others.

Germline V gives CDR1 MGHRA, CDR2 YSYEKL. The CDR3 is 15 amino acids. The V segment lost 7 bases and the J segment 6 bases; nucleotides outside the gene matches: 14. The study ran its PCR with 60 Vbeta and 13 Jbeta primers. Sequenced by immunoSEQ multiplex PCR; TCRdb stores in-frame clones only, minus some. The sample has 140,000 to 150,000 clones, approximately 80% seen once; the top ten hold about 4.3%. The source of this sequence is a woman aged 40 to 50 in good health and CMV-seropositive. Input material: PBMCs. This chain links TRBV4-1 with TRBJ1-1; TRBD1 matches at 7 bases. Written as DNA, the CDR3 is TGCGCCAGCACTAACCGGGTAACAGGGGAAGCTGAAGCTTTCTTT. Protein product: CASTNRVTGEAEAFF.